This T cell receptor beta chain was sequenced during a study of radiotherapy plus CTLA-4 blockade in lung cancer. The overall study: For 15% to 20% of patients, objective responses occurred, and about 34% had disease control. General observations from the study: After radiotherapy and ipilimumab, tumor-derived clones expanded in peripheral blood. The best predictor of response was reported to be early blood T cell clone dynamics, with interferon-beta.

For this clone: What it recognizes is unknown.

Treatment of patients with chemo-refractory metastatic non-small-cell lung cancer consisted of focal radiation plus CTLA-4 blockade with ipilimumab. Method: immunoSEQ multiplex PCR; TCRdb's copy keeps in-frame clones and lacks some. This sample has about 46,000 clones; 60% to 80% occur once, and the top ten carry around 2.5%. This TCR was sampled from a human donor with non-small cell lung cancer whose response to radiotherapy plus ipilimumab could not be evaluated. The sequences come from peripheral blood, collected from a patient treated with radiotherapy plus ipilimumab.

This CDR3 reads CASSLRLRTEAFF. CDR3 in DNA: TGTGCCAGCAGCTTAAGACTCCGGACTGAAGCTTTCTTT. This sequence joins TRBV11-2 and TRBJ1-1; D is ambiguous. The V end lost 2 bases, the J end lost 5 bases, and 9 bases lay between the germline ends. The germline CDR1 and CDR2 sequences are SGHAT and FQNNGV. The CDR3 sequence is 13 residues long.